These 13 T cell receptor beta chains came from one sample sequenced in a study of T cell responses to AZD1222 COVID-19 vaccine. Sequencing was performed with immunoSEQ multiplex PCR; in TCRdb, only in-frame clones are kept and a portion is missing. The sample has about 110,000 clones; 94% are singletons. Source: peripheral blood, taken 28 days after the second AZD1222 dose. These receptors were collected from an adult who received the AZD1222 COVID-19 vaccine.

This chain joins TRBV18 and TRBJ2-7; TRBD1 might be the D (5 bases). V was trimmed by 4 bases and J by 2 bases, leaving 12 bases between them. This CDR3 spans 14 amino acids. Germline V gene sequence: CDR1 KGHSH, CDR2 LQKENI. The DNA of the CDR3 is TGTGCCAGCTCACAGGGGAAGGGCCCCTACGAGCAGTACTTC. Translating gives CASSQGKGPYEQYF.

This chain connects TRBV5-4 to TRBJ2-7, with a possible D match to TRBD2 (5 bases). Germline V gene lookup returns CDR1 SGHNT and CDR2 YYREEE (reference sequence). Between the trimmed V and J ends, which lost 2 bases and 5 bases, there was a span of 11 bases. There are 13 residues in the CDR3. CDR3 coding DNA: TGTGCCAGCAGCTTTGGGTACGGGGACGAGCAGTACTTC. Translated, it gives CASSFGYGDEQYF.

This sequence joins TRBV7-9 and TRBJ1-1, with TRBD1 matching over 7 bases. CDR1 SEHNR and CDR2 FQNEAQ come from the germline V gene (reference sequence). This CDR3 comprises 16 residues. The J segment lost 5 bases and the V segment lost 5 bases, leaving 14 bases of the junction unmatched. CDR3 sequence (DNA): TGTGCCAGCAGCCCCGGGGGTGCAGGGGGGGTGACTGAAGCTTTCTTT. Protein product: CASSPGGAGGVTEAFF.

The chain links TRBV10-3 to TRBJ1-6; D is uncertain. Germline-derived CDR1 and CDR2 are ENHRY and SYGVKD. V lost 2 bases, J lost 15 bases, and 14 bases lay in between. The CDR3 runs 13 residues. The CDR3 DNA follows: TGTGCCATCAGTGAGCCCTCCCCTGTCCTCCTCCACTTT. As protein: CAISEPSPVLLHF.

The sample holds one count of this clone. The chain links TRBV12-3 or TRBV12-4 to TRBJ1-6, with D tentatively TRBD1 (6 bases). CDR3 length: 13 residues. V gave up 6 bases and J gave up 7 bases, with 10 bases separating them. The CDR3 loop is CASSDRSNSPLHF. CDR3 DNA: TGTGCCAGCAGCGACAGGTCGAATTCACCCCTCCACTTT.

The gene calls are TRBV29-1 and TRBJ1-2; D possibly corresponds to TRBD1 (6 bases). The germline V gene has CDR1 SQVTM and CDR2 ANQGSEA. This CDR3 is 11 amino acids long. With 7 bases removed from V and 2 bases from J, the gap between germline ends came to 8 bases. The CDR3 sequence: CSARGNYGYTF. For the CDR3, the DNA is TGCAGCGCCAGGGGAAACTATGGCTACACCTTC.

The chain is built from TRBV7-9 and TRBJ1-2, with D unclear. Germline V gene data show CDR1 as SEHNR and CDR2 as FQNEAQ (reference sequence). The CDR3 length is 13 residues. V lost 3 bases and J 5 bases, leaving 10 bases between the germline ends. The CDR3 spells CASSFPGRYGYTF. The CDR3 coding sequence is TGTGCCAGCAGCTTCCCCGGGCGGTATGGCTACACCTTC.

The gene calls are TRBV12-3 or TRBV12-4 and TRBJ1-1; possible D gene TRBD1, 5 bases. V gave up 5 bases and J gave up 6 bases, with 13 bases separating them. The CDR3 is made up of 13 amino acids. CDR3 loop: CASSTAPGAEAFF. DNA for the CDR3: TGTGCCAGCAGTACAGCGCCGGGGGCTGAAGCTTTCTTT.

The chain recombines TRBV18 with TRBJ1-6, with TRBD1 identical over 8 bases. V shed 4 bases, J shed 6 bases, and the junction held 2 bases outside the gene matches. Germline-derived CDR1 and CDR2 are KGHSH and LQKENI. The CDR3 length is 14 residues. In nucleotides, the CDR3 is TGTGCCAGCTCACGTACAGGGGGTAATTCACCCCTCCACTTT. This gives the protein CASSRTGGNSPLHF.

J is TRBJ2-5 and V is TRBV3-1 (or the pseudogene TRBV3-2); TRBD2 aligns across 7 bases. Trimming at V came to 3 bases and at J to 1 base, leaving 8 bases not matched to a gene. The CDR3 spans 16 residues. Germline-derived CDR1 and CDR2 are LGHDT and YNNKEL (reference sequence). The CDR3 loop is CASSQLAGEVQETQYF. CDR3 nucleotide sequence: TGTGCCAGCAGCCAGTTGGCGGGAGAGGTCCAAGAGACCCAGTACTTC.

DNA of the CDR3: TGCGCCAGCAACCCGGGGGTCCCGCTTTTCTACACCTTC. Amino acids: CASNPGVPLFYTF. The chain recombines TRBV5-1 with TRBJ1-2; TRBD1 might be the D (5 bases). Looked up from germline, CDR1 is SGHRS and CDR2 is YFSETQ. The V end was cut by 6 bases, the J end by 10 bases, with 19 bases between. CDR3 length equals 13 residues.

The gene calls are TRBV6-2 or TRBV6-3 and TRBJ2-1, with 12 bases matching TRBD2. J gave up 8 bases and V 0 bases, and 14 bases lay outside the gene matches. The germline gives CDR1 MNHEY, CDR2 SVGEGT. CDR3 length: 19 amino acids. CDR3 sequence reads: CASSYSPSGGAGRSDEQFF. The CDR3 DNA is TGTGCCAGCAGTTACTCGCCTAGCGGGGGGGCCGGGCGCAGCGATGAGCAGTTCTTC.

The V gene is TRBV19, the J gene TRBJ1-5, with 7 nucleotides matching TRBD1. This CDR3 is built from 17 residues. The junction had 16 bases not matched to a gene; V was cut back by 7 bases and J by 4 bases. Per germline, CDR1 LNHDA and CDR2 SQIVND (reference sequence). The CDR3 nucleotides read TGTGCCAGTACCTTATATATACCGACAGGGATGAATCAGCCCCAGCATTTT. The encoded protein is CASTLYIPTGMNQPQHF.